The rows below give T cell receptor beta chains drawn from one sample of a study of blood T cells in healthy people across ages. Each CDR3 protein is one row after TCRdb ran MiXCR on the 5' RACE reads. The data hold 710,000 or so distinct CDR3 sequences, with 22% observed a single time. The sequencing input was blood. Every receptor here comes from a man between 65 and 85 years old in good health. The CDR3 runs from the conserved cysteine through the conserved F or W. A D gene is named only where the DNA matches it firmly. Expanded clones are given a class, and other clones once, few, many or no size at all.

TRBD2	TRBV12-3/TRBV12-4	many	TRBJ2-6	TGTGCCAGCAGAGCCGGGACTAGGGCCTCTGGGGCCAACGTCCTGACTTTC	CASRAGTRASGANVLTF
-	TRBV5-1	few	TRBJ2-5	TGCGCCAACAGCTTGGTCCCAGGAAAGGGGGAGACCCAGTACTTC	CANSLVPGKGETQYF
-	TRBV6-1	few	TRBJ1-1	TGTGCCAGTGGCAGGGACCGAATGAACACTGAAGCTTTCTTT	CASGRDRMNTEAFF
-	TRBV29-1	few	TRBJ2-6	TGCAGCGTTGGGTTTGGGAGATGGGGCGTCCTGACTTTC	CSVGFGRWGVLTF
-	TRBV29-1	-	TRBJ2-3	TGTAGCGCCGCCTCCAGGGGCGAAGTAACAGATACGCAGTATTTT	CSAASRGEVTDTQYF
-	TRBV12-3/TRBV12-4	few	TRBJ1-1	TGTGCCAGCAGCGACGGGGGTCCAGGGGCTTTCTTT	CASSDGGPGAFF
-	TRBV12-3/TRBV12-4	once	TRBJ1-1	TGTGCCAGCAGTTTAAACTCCGCTAGGGACACTGAAGCTTTCTTT	CASSLNSARDTEAFF
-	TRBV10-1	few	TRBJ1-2	TGCGCCAGCAGTGAGTCGATGGGGTTCAGTGGCTACACCTTC	CASSESMGFSGYTF
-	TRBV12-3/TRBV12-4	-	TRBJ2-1	TGTGCCAGCAGTTTAGCGGGGAGACAGGCAAGTGAGCAGTTCTTC	CASSLAGRQASEQFF
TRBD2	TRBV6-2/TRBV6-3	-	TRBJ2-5	TGTGCCAGCAGCCTAGGCACTAGCGGGAGGGCCTTTCGGTTCTTC	CASSLGTSGRAFRFF
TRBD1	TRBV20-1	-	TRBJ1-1	TGCAGTGCTAGCACCATCACAGGGGGCTCTTGGACTGAAGCTTTCTTT	CSASTITGGSWTEAFF
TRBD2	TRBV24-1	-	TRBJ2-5	TGTGCCACCAGTGACCCCACTAGCGGGGGGTCCCAACAAGAGACCCAGTACTTC	CATSDPTSGGSQQETQYF
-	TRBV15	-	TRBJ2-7	TGTGCCACCAGCAGAGACCCAGGGAGCCCCAACGAGCAGTACTTC	CATSRDPGSPNEQYF
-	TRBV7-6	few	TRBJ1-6	TGTGCCAGCAGCACAGACAGTCGTTCACCCCTCCACTTT	CASSTDSRSPLHF
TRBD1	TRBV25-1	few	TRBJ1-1	TGTGCCAGCAGTTCCCCCGGGACAGGGGGCAAGGCTGCTTTCTTT	CASSSPGTGGKAAFF
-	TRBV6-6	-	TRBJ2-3	TGTGCTACCTTAACCGCCCAGTCGGCAGATACGCAGTATTTT	CATLTAQSADTQYF
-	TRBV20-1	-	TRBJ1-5	TGCAGTGCTAGTGAGGGACGGCTGCCCAATCAGCCCCAGCATTTT	CSASEGRLPNQPQHF
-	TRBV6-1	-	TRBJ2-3	TGTGCCAGCGGGAGGTTATCCACAGATACGCAGTATTTT	CASGRLSTDTQYF
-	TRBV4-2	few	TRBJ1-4	TGTGCCAGCAGCCAAGGGGGCAGGGACGGGGAAAAACTGTTTTTT	CASSQGGRDGEKLFF
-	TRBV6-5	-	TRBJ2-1	TGTGCCAGCAGGCCCGGGGGATCTGATGAGCAGTTCTTC	CASRPGGSDEQFF
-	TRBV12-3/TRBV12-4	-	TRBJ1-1	TGTGCCAGCAGTTTAAACGGCAGGGTGAACACTGAAGCTTTCTTT	CASSLNGRVNTEAFF
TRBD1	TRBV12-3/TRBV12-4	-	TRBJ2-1	TGTGCCAGCAGTTTCGACAGGGCCAACTATTACAATGAGCAGTTCTTC	CASSFDRANYYNEQFF
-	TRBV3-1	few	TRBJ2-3	TGTGCCAGCAGCCAAGGATCGGGGGATACGCAGTATTTT	CASSQGSGDTQYF
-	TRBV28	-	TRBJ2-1	TGTGCCAGCAGTCTCCCGCGACAGGCTTTACTCTTC	CASSLPRQALLF
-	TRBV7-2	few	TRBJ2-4	TGTGCCAGCAGCTTAGCCGGAGCAAACATTCAGTACTTC	CASSLAGANIQYF
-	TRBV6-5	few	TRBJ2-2	TGTGCCAGCAGTTATGCTATGGGAGGGGGGATCACCGGGGAGCTGTTTTTT	CASSYAMGGGITGELFF
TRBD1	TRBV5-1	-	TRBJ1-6	TGCGCCAGCAGCTCTGTGACAGGGGACTCACCCCTCCACTTT	CASSSVTGDSPLHF
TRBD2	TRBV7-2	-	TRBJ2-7	TGTGCCAGCAGCTGGGACTACTACGAGCAGTACTTC	CASSWDYYEQYF
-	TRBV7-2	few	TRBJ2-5	TGTGCCAGCTTTGGGTCCGGGCTCGCCAAGACCCAGTACTTC	CASFGSGLAKTQYF
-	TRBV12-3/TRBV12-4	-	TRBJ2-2	TGTGCCAGCAGTTTGATAGCGGTGAACACCGGGGAGCTGTTTTTT	CASSLIAVNTGELFF
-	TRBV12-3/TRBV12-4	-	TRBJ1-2	TGTGCCAGCAGGCCGGCAGGCAGCTATGGCTACACCTTC	CASRPAGSYGYTF
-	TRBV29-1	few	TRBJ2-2	TGCAGCGTTGAAAAATTTACCGGGGAGCTGTTTTTT	CSVEKFTGELFF
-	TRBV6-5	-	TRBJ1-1	TGTGCCAGCAGTTACCTCCGTACATCTGAAGCTTTCTTT	CASSYLRTSEAFF
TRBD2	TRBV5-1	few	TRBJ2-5	TGTGCCAGCAGCATAACTAGCGGGGGGTATCGGGAGACCCAGTACTTC	CASSITSGGYRETQYF
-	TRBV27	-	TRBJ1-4	TGTGCCAGCAGTTCCGGGGTCGAAGGAAAACTGTTTTTT	CASSSGVEGKLFF
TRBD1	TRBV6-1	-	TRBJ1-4	TGTGCCAGCAGTGGGGCGGACAGGGGGACCCATGAAAAACTGTTTTTT	CASSGADRGTHEKLFF
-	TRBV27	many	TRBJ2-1	TGTGCCAGCAGTTTTTCGACCCCCTGGGCTGGCTACAATGAGCAGTTCTTC	CASSFSTPWAGYNEQFF
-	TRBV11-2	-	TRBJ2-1	TGTGCCAGCAGCTTAGTCGGGACTCTCAATGAGCAGTTCTTC	CASSLVGTLNEQFF
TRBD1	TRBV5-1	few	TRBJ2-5	TGCGCCAGCAGCTTGGTCGTGACAGGGGGCACAGAGACCCAGTACTTC	CASSLVVTGGTETQYF
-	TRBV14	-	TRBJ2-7	TGTGCCAGCAGCCGAGCAGGGGGACTCAGGTACGAGCAGTACTTC	CASSRAGGLRYEQYF
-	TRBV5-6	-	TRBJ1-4	TGTGCCAGCAGCCCCCAGGGCTTTGGTAATGAAAAACTGTTTTTT	CASSPQGFGNEKLFF
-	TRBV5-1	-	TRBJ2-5	TGCGCCAGCAGCCGTTGGGGGGACTACCAAGAGACCCAGTACTTC	CASSRWGDYQETQYF
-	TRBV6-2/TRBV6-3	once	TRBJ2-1	TGTGCCAGCAGTTTCGCTTATGAGCAGTTCTTC	CASSFAYEQFF
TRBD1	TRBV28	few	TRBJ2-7	TGTGCCAGCAGTTTTCGGGGACAGGTCTACGAGCAGTACTTC	CASSFRGQVYEQYF
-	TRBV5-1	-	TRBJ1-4	TGCGCCAGCAATAGGATCGGGGCCCCTACCGAAAAACTGTTTTTT	CASNRIGAPTEKLFF
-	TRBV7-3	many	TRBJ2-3	TGTGCCAGCAGCTTAACACCTCGCCCTAGCACAGATACGCAGTATTTT	CASSLTPRPSTDTQYF
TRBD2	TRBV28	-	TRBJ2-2	TGTGCCAGCATGGTGGCTAGCGGGAGGAGAGTTATCGGCGGGGAGCTGTTTTTT	CASMVASGRRVIGGELFF
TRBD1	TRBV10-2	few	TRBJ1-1	TGCGCCAGCAGTCGCGGGGGACAGGAAGCTTTCTTT	CASSRGGQEAFF
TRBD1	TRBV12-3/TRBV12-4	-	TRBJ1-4	TGTGCCAGCAGGGGACAGGGAATTCGCGAAAAACTGTTTTTT	CASRGQGIREKLFF
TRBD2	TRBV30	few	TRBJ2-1	TGTGCCTGGATCAGTGGACTAGCGGGAACCTACAATGAGCAGTTCTTC	CAWISGLAGTYNEQFF
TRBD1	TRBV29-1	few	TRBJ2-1	TGCAGCGGACGAATCGCCAGACAGGGACACAATGAGCAGTTCTTC	CSGRIARQGHNEQFF
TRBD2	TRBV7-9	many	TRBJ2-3	TGTGCCAGCAGCCCGCCTAGCGGGGAGATAACGCAGTATTTT	CASSPPSGEITQYF
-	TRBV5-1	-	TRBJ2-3	TGCGCCAGCAGCCTCGGACAGGAGGGCTTGGATACGCAGTATTTT	CASSLGQEGLDTQYF
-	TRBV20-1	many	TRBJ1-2	TGCAGTGCTAGAGATTCCTGGGGATATGGCTACACCTTC	CSARDSWGYGYTF